Sequencing of this TCR beta chain was carried out in a study of cytomegalovirus exposure and HLA in healthy donors. The PCR employed 60 Vbeta primers together with 13 Jbeta primers. This table comes from immunoSEQ multiplex PCR, and its TCRdb copy is limited to in-frame clones, with some not included. The sample includes approximately 140,000 clones, roughly 76% of them seen just once. The CDR3 runs to 13 residues. Germline CDR1 is LGHNA and CDR2 is YNFKEQ. The chain is built from TRBV4-2 and TRBJ1-4; D is ambiguous. The DNA matches TRBJ2-2 better at its end, which makes the J call doubtful. The source is a human donor in good health. The sample consisted of PBMCs. CDR3 in DNA: TGTGCCAGCAGCCAAGACTTCGGTTTGGAGCTGTTTTTT. It codes for CASSQDFGLELFF.